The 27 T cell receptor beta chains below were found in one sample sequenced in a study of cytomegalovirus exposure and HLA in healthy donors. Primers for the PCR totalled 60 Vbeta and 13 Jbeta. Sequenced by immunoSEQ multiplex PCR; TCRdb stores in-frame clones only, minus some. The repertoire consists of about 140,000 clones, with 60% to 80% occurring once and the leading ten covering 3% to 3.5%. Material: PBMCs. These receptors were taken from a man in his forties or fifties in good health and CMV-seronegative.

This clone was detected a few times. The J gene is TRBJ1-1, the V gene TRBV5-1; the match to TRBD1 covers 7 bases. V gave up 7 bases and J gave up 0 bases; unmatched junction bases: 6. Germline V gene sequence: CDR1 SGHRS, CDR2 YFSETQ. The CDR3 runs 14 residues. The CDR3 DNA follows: TGCGCCAGCGGATTACAGGGGATGAACACTGAAGCTTTCTTT. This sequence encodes CASGLQGMNTEAFF. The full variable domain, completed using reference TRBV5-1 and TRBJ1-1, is KAGVTQTPRYLIKTRGQQVTLSCSPISGHRSVSWYQQTPGQGLQFLFEYFSETQRNKGNFPGRFSGRQFSNSRSEMNVSTLELGDSALYLCASGLQGMNTEAFFGQGTRLTVV.

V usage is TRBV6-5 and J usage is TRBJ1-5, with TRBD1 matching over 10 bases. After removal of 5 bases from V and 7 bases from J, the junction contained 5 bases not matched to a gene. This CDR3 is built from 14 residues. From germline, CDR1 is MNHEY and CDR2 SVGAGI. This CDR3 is CASSQTGGWQPQHF. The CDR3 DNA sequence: TGTGCCAGCAGTCAGACAGGGGGCTGGCAGCCCCAGCATTTT.

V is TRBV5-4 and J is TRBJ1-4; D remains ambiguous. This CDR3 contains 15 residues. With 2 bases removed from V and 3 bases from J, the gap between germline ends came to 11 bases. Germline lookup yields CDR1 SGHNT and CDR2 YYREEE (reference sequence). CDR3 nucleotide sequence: TGTGCCAGCAGCTTATCAGGTCTGGCTAATGAAAAACTGTTTTTT. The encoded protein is CASSLSGLANEKLFF. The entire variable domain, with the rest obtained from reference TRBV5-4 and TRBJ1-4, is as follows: ETGVTQSPTHLIKTRGQQVTLRCSSQSGHNTVSWYQQALGQGPQFIFQYYREEENGRGNFPPRFSGLQFPNYSSELNVNALELDDSALYLCASSLSGLANEKLFFGSGTQLSVL.

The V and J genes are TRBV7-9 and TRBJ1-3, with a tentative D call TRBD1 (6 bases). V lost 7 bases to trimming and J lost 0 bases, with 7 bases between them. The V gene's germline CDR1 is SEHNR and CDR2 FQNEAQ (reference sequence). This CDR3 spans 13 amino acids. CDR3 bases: TGTGCCAGCACAGGGGCCTCTGGAAACACCATATATTTT. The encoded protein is CASTGASGNTIYF.

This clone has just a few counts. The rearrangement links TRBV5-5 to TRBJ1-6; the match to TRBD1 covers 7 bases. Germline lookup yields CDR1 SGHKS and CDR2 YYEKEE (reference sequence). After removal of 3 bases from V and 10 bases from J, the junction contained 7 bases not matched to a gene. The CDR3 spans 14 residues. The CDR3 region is CASSSWTGKSPLHF. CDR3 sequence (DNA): TGTGCCAGCAGCTCTTGGACAGGAAAATCACCCCTCCACTTT.

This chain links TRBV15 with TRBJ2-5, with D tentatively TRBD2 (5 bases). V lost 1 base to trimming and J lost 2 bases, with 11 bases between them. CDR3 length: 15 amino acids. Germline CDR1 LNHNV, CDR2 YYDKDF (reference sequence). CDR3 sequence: CATSRGEGRQETQYF. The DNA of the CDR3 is TGTGCCACCAGCAGAGGGGAAGGGAGACAAGAGACCCAGTACTTC.

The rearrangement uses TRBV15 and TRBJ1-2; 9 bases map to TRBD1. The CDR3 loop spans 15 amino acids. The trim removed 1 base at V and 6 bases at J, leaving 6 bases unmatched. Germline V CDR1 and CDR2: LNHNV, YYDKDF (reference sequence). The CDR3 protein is CATSRAGTGLNGYTF. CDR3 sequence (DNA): TGTGCCACCAGCAGAGCTGGGACAGGGTTGAATGGCTACACCTTC.

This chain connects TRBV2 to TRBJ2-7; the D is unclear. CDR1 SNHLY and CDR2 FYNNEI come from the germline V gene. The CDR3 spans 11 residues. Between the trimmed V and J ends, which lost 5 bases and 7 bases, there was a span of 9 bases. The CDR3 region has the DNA TGTGCCAGCAGTCCGGGTTCTGAGCAGTACTTC. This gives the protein CASSPGSEQYF.

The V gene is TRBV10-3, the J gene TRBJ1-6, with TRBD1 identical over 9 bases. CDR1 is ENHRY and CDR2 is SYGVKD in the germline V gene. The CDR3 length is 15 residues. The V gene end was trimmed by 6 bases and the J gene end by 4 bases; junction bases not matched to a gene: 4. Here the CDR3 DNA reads TGTGCCATCAGCGGGGGACAGGGTTATAATTCACCCCTCCACTTT. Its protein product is CAISGGQGYNSPLHF.

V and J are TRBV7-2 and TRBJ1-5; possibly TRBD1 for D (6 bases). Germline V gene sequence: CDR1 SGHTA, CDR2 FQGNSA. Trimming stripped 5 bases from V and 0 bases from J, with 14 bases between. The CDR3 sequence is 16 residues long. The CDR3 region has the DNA TGTGCCAGCAGCCCTACTTACAGGGCTAGCAATCAGCCCCAGCATTTT. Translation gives CASSPTYRASNQPQHF.

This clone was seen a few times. The CDR3 region has the DNA TGTGCCAGCAGCCTAGACGGCCTTTTCACCATATATTTT. Residues: CASSLDGLFTIYF. The chain joins TRBV28 to TRBJ1-3, with unresolved D. The length of the CDR3 is 13 residues. The V gene's germline CDR1 is MDHEN and CDR2 SYDVKM. The germline V and J ends were trimmed by 6 bases and 9 bases, with 15 bases remaining between them.

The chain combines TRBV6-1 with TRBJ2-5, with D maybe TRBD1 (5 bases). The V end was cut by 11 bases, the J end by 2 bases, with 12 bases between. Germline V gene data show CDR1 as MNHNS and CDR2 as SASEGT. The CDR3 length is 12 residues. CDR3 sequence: CAFGAPQETQYF. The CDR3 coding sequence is TGTGCCTTTGGGGCCCCTCAAGAGACCCAGTACTTC.

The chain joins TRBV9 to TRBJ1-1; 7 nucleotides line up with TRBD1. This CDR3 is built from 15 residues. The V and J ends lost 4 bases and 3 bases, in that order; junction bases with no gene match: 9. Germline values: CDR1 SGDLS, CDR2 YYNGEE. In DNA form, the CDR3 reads TGTGCCAGCAGCCTCGCCGGGACAGCACACACTGAAGCTTTCTTT. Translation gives CASSLAGTAHTEAFF.

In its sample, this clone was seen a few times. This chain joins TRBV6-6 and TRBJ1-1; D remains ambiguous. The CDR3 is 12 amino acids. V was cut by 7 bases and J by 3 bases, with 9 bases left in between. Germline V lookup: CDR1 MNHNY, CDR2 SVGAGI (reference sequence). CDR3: CASTMGDTEAFF. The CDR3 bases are TGTGCCAGCACAATGGGCGACACTGAAGCTTTCTTT.

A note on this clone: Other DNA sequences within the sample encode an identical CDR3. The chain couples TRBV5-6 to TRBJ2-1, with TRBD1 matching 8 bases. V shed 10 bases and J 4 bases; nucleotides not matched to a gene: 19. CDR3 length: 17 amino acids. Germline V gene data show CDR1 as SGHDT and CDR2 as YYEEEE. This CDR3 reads CAGGFRGRWGGYNEQFF. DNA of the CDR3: TGTGCCGGGGGATTCAGGGGGCGCTGGGGCGGATACAATGAGCAGTTCTTC.

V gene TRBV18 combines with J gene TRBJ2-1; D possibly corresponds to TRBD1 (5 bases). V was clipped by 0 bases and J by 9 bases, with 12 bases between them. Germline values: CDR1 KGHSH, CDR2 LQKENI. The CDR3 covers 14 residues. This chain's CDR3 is CASSPPGRATEQFF. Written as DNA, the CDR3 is TGTGCCAGCTCACCACCGGGCAGGGCTACTGAGCAGTTCTTC.

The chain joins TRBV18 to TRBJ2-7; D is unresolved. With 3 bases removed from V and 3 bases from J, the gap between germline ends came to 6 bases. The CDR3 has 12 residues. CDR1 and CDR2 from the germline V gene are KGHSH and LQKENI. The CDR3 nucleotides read TGTGCCAGCTCACCCGCGAACTACGAGCAGTACTTC. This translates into CASSPANYEQYF.

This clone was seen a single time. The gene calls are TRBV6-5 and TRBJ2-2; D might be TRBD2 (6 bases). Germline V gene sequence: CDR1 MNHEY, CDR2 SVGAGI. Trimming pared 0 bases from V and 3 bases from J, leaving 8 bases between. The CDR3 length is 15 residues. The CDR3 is CASSYSGGDTGELFF. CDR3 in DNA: TGTGCCAGCAGTTACTCGGGGGGAGACACCGGGGAGCTGTTTTTT.

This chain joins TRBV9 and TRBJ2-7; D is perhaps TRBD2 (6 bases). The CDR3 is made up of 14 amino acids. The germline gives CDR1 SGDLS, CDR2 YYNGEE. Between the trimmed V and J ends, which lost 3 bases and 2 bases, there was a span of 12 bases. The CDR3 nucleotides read TGTGCCAGCAGCGCGGGACTCCTCACCTACGAGCAGTACTTC. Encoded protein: CASSAGLLTYEQYF.

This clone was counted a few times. The CDR3 DNA reads TGTGCCAGCAGCGCCGACCGGGACAGGGGGCGTAATTCACCCCTCCACTTT. Its protein is CASSADRDRGRNSPLHF. V and J are TRBV9 and TRBJ1-6; 12 bases line up with TRBD1. Trimming removed 3 bases from V and 6 bases from J; junction bases left unmatched: 7. Germline CDR1 reads SGDLS; CDR2 reads YYNGEE. The CDR3 has 17 amino acids. The complete variable domain, with remaining parts taken from reference TRBV9 and TRBJ1-6, reads DSGVTQTPKHLITATGQRVTLRCSPRSGDLSVYWYQQSLDQGLQFLIQYYNGEERAKGNILERFSAQQFPDLHSELNLSSLELGDSALYFCASSADRDRGRNSPLHFGNGTRLTVT.

The CDR3 spells CASNTNKGFPGELFF. DNA of the CDR3: TGTGCCAGCAATACTAATAAGGGGTTCCCCGGGGAGCTGTTTTTT. The chain links TRBV28 to TRBJ2-2; the D gene is possibly TRBD1 (5 bases). This CDR3 has 15 amino acids. Germline CDR1 is MDHEN and CDR2 is SYDVKM. V was shortened by 7 bases and J by 6 bases, with 18 bases between the two germline ends.

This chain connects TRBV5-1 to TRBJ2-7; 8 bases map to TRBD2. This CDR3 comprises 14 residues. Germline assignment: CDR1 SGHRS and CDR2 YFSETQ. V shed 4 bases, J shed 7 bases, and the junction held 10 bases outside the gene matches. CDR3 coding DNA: TGCGCCAGCAGCCCGTCGGGGGGGGAGCGGGAGCAGTACTTC. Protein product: CASSPSGGEREQYF.

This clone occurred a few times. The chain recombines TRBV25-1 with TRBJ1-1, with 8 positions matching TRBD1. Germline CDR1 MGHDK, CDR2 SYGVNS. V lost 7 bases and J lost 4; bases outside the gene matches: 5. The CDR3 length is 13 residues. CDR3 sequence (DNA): TGTGCCAGCACCTGGACAGGGAGCACTGAAGCTTTCTTT. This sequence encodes CASTWTGSTEAFF.

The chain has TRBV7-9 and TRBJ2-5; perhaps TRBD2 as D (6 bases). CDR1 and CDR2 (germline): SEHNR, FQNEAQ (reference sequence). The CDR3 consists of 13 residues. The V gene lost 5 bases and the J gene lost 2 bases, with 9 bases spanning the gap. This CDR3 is CASSPGLQETQYF. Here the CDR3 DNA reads TGTGCCAGCAGCCCGGGACTTCAAGAGACCCAGTACTTC.

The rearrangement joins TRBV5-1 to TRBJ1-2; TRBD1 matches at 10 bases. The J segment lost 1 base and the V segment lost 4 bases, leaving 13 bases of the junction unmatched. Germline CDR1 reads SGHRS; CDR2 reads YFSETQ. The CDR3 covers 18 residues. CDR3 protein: CASSPGTGAVGLNYGYTF. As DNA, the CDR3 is TGCGCCAGCAGCCCGGGGACAGGGGCAGTGGGGCTTAACTATGGCTACACCTTC.

Here the CDR3 reads CASSLGQGNTEAFF. The CDR3 nucleotides are TGTGCCAGCAGTCTGGGACAGGGAAACACTGAAGCTTTCTTT. This sequence joins TRBV28 and TRBJ1-1; 9 bases line up with TRBD1. Unmatched junction bases numbered 3, after V lost 5 bases and J lost 2 bases. Germline CDR1 MDHEN, CDR2 SYDVKM. The CDR3 spans 14 residues. Variable domain in full (rest from reference TRBV28 and TRBJ1-1): DVKVTQSSRYLVKRTGEKVFLECVQDMDHENMFWYRQDPGLGLRLIYFSYDVKMKEKGDIPEGYSVSREKKERFSLILESASTNQTSMYLCASSLGQGNTEAFFGQGTRLTVV.

CDR3 residues: CASSLGGEGNQPQHF. The CDR3 coding sequence is TGCGCCAGCAGCTTGGGGGGGGAGGGCAATCAGCCCCAGCATTTT. The chain uses TRBV5-1 and TRBJ1-5; D perhaps matches TRBD1 (5 bases). The V end lost 0 bases, the J end lost 2 bases, and 9 bases lay between the germline ends. Per the germline V gene, CDR1 is SGHRS and CDR2 is YFSETQ. This CDR3 is built from 15 residues. The full variable domain, completed using reference TRBV5-1 and TRBJ1-5, is KAGVTQTPRYLIKTRGQQVTLSCSPISGHRSVSWYQQTPGQGLQFLFEYFSETQRNKGNFPGRFSGRQFSNSRSEMNVSTLELGDSALYLCASSLGGEGNQPQHFGDGTRLSIL.